These 26 T cell receptor beta chains were sequenced from one sample in a study of cytomegalovirus exposure and HLA in healthy donors. 60 Vbeta and 13 Jbeta primers were used in PCR. TCRdb's table, derived via immunoSEQ multiplex PCR, lists solely in-frame clones and lacks some. The data show some 87,000 clones, with approximately 79% seen just once and roughly 22% held by the top ten. Material for sequencing was PBMCs. Receptor source: a woman aged 40-49 years in good health and CMV-seropositive.

This sequence joins TRBV7-9 and TRBJ2-1; possibly TRBD1 for D (6 bases). Germline V gives CDR1 SEHNR, CDR2 FQNEAQ (reference sequence). The V gene lost 5 bases and the J gene lost 4 bases, with 12 bases spanning the gap. The CDR3 length is 14 residues. For the CDR3, the DNA is TGTGCCAGCAGCCCATCAAGGGGGTACAATGAGCAGTTCTTC. Its protein is CASSPSRGYNEQFF.

V usage is TRBV28 and J usage is TRBJ2-7; D is uncertain. The germline V and J ends were trimmed by 5 bases and 3 bases, with 11 bases remaining between them. The V gene's germline CDR1 is MDHEN and CDR2 SYDVKM. This CDR3 has 13 amino acids. CDR3 nucleotide sequence: TGTGCCAGCAGTCCATTTCGCAGCTACGAGCAGTACTTC. Amino acids: CASSPFRSYEQYF. Looking up the rest from reference TRBV28 and TRBJ2-7 gives the full variable domain: DVKVTQSSRYLVKRTGEKVFLECVQDMDHENMFWYRQDPGLGLRLIYFSYDVKMKEKGDIPEGYSVSREKKERFSLILESASTNQTSMYLCASSPFRSYEQYFGPGTRLTVT.

This sequence joins TRBV27 and TRBJ2-1; possibly TRBD2 for D (5 bases). This CDR3 has 16 residues. CDR1 and CDR2 (germline): MNHEY, SMNVEV (reference sequence). V was cut by 3 bases and J by 3 bases, with 15 bases left in between. The chain's CDR3 is CASSLSTGNYYNEQFF. The CDR3 DNA reads TGTGCCAGCAGTTTGTCTACGGGAAATTACTACAATGAGCAGTTCTTC.

The chain employs TRBV5-1 and TRBJ2-7, with no clear D. Germline V gene data show CDR1 as SGHRS and CDR2 as YFSETQ. This CDR3 comprises 14 residues. Trimming cost V 0 bases and J 2 bases, with 9 bases left between them. The CDR3 loop reads CASSLVVQPYEQYF. The CDR3 DNA reads TGCGCCAGCAGCTTGGTCGTACAGCCCTACGAGCAGTACTTC.

This clone appeared a single time. The chain uses TRBV15 and TRBJ1-6; TRBD1 agrees at 9 bases. Germline V gives CDR1 LNHNV, CDR2 YYDKDF (reference sequence). The CDR3 is 16 residues long. The junction had 7 bases not matched to a gene; V was cut back by 4 bases and J by 6 bases. The CDR3, as DNA: TGTGCCACCAGCATCGGGACGGGACAGGGTAATTCACCCCTCCACTTT. Its protein product is CATSIGTGQGNSPLHF.

The genes are TRBV5-1 and TRBJ1-1; 10 bases fit TRBD1. This CDR3 has 15 residues. Germline loops: CDR1 SGHRS, CDR2 YFSETQ. J was trimmed by 5 bases and V by 0 bases; bases with no gene match: 4. CDR3 in amino acids: CASSLGTGGFTEAFF. The CDR3 region has the DNA TGCGCCAGCAGCTTGGGGACAGGGGGGTTTACTGAAGCTTTCTTT.

This chain joins TRBV11-2 and TRBJ2-3, with TRBD2 matching over 9 bases. Germline CDR1 and CDR2: SGHAT and FQNNGV. Losses at the gene ends were 3 bases for V and 1 base for J; bases not matched to a gene: 8. The CDR3 sequence is 17 residues long. CDR3 coding DNA: TGTGCCAGCAGCTTGCTAGCGGGGACCCTCCGCACAGATACGCAGTATTTT. This gives the protein CASSLLAGTLRTDTQYF. Using reference TRBV11-2 and TRBJ2-3 for the parts outside the CDR3, the full variable domain is EAGVAQSPRYKIIEKRQSVAFWCNPISGHATLYWYQQILGQGPKLLIQFQNNGVVDDSQLPKDRFSAERLKGVDSTLKIQPAKLEDSAVYLCASSLLAGTLRTDTQYFGPGTRLTVL.

The genes are TRBV7-2 and TRBJ2-7, with D unresolved. The CDR3 sequence is 12 residues long. Trimming pared 5 bases from V and 0 bases from J, leaving 5 bases between. Germline V gene data show CDR1 as SGHTA and CDR2 as FQGNSA. Here the CDR3 reads CASSPSSYEQYF. CDR3 coding DNA: TGTGCCAGCAGCCCTTCCTCCTACGAGCAGTACTTC.

The genes are TRBV15 and TRBJ1-3; possibly TRBD1 for D (5 bases). The CDR3 runs to 15 residues. Germline V CDR1 and CDR2: LNHNV, YYDKDF (reference sequence). Trimming cost V 3 bases and J 0 bases, with 9 bases left between them. This CDR3 reads CATSSTGFSGNTIYF. CDR3 coding DNA: TGTGCCACCAGCAGCACAGGATTCTCTGGAAACACCATATATTTT. The full variable domain, in which reference TRBV15 and TRBJ1-3 provide the parts outside the CDR3, is DAMVIQNPRYQVTQFGKPVTLSCSQTLNHNVMYWYQQKSSQAPKLLFHYYDKDFNNEADTPDNFQSRRPNTSFCFLDIRSPGLGDTAMYLCATSSTGFSGNTIYFGEGSWLTVV.

The V and J genes are TRBV9 and TRBJ2-3; 7 bases are shared with TRBD2. The CDR3 extends over 15 amino acids. Trimming removed 3 bases from V and 0 bases from J; junction bases left unmatched: 4. In germline, CDR1 is SGDLS, CDR2 YYNGEE. The DNA for the CDR3 is TGTGCCAGCAGCGCGGGGGGTTATAGCACAGATACGCAGTATTTT. Its translation is CASSAGGYSTDTQYF.

The rearrangement joins TRBV7-6 to TRBJ2-7; TRBD1 is a possible D gene (6 bases). Trimming removed 5 bases from V and 5 bases from J, with 10 bases in between. CDR3 size: 12 residues. CDR1 SGHVS and CDR2 FNYEAQ come from the germline V gene. The CDR3 DNA sequence: TGTGCCAGCAGCCAGACAGGTGACGAGCAGTACTTC. Its translation: CASSQTGDEQYF.

This sequence joins TRBV25-1 and TRBJ2-5, with a weak D call TRBD1 (5 bases). The V gene lost 2 bases and the J gene lost 0 bases, with 10 bases spanning the gap. The CDR3 loop spans 15 amino acids. The germline CDR1 and CDR2 sequences are MGHDK and SYGVNS. CDR3 protein: CASSEVDTYQETQYF. The CDR3 coding sequence is TGTGCCAGCAGTGAAGTGGACACTTACCAAGAGACCCAGTACTTC.

The chain combines TRBV10-3 with TRBJ2-2; 13 nucleotides match TRBD2. J gave up 5 bases and V 4 bases, and 4 bases lay outside the gene matches. CDR1 is ENHRY and CDR2 is SYGVKD in the germline V gene. CDR3 length equals 16 residues. Written as DNA, the CDR3 is TGTGCCATCAGTGGACTAGCGGGAGGCCTAACCGGGGAGCTGTTTTTT. Residues: CAISGLAGGLTGELFF.

This clone was recorded once. This chain links TRBV30 with TRBJ1-5; the D is unclear. The CDR3 is made up of 14 amino acids. Trimming removed 2 bases from V and 2 bases from J, with 10 bases in between. CDR1 and CDR2 (germline): GTSNPN, SVGIG (reference sequence). The CDR3 coding sequence is TGTGCCTGGAGTCAAGGCGGTGGCAATCAGCCCCAGCATTTT. Encoded protein: CAWSQGGGNQPQHF.

J is TRBJ2-7 and V is TRBV10-3, with 7 nucleotides matching TRBD2. The CDR3 is 13 amino acids. The germline V gene encodes CDR1 ENHRY and CDR2 SYGVKD. The trim removed 8 bases at V and 4 bases at J, leaving 8 bases unmatched. The CDR3 sequence: CAIRAGSVYEQYF. For the CDR3, the DNA is TGTGCCATCCGAGCGGGAAGCGTGTACGAGCAGTACTTC.

J is TRBJ2-3 and V is TRBV9, with 10 bases aligning to TRBD2. The J segment lost 6 bases and the V segment lost 0 bases, leaving 7 bases of the junction unmatched. CDR1 is SGDLS and CDR2 is YYNGEE in the germline V gene. The CDR3 is 16 residues long. The CDR3 bases are TGTGCCAGCAGCGTAGAACCTAGCGGGAGCGGGGATACGCAGTATTTT. Translated, it gives CASSVEPSGSGDTQYF. The full variable domain, rest sourced from reference TRBV9 and TRBJ2-3, is DSGVTQTPKHLITATGQRVTLRCSPRSGDLSVYWYQQSLDQGLQFLIQYYNGEERAKGNILERFSAQQFPDLHSELNLSSLELGDSALYFCASSVEPSGSGDTQYFGPGTRLTVL.

The chain links TRBV20-1 to TRBJ1-3; no clear D. Deletions cut 4 bases from V and 4 bases from J, with 5 bases between. This CDR3 region has 11 residues. Looked up from germline, CDR1 is DFQATT and CDR2 is SNEGSKA (reference sequence). For the CDR3, the DNA is TGCAGTGCTACCGGGGGAAACACCATATATTTT. This gives the protein CSATGGNTIYF.

This chain joins TRBV28 and TRBJ1-2, with TRBD1 identical over 8 bases. Germline CDR1 is MDHEN and CDR2 is SYDVKM. The CDR3 loop spans 15 amino acids. Trimming at V came to 7 bases and at J to 6 bases, leaving 13 bases not matched to a gene. The CDR3 loop reads CASNGQGPTLHGYTF. The CDR3 DNA sequence: TGTGCCAGCAACGGACAGGGCCCAACACTTCATGGCTACACCTTC.

This clone came up once. The chain recombines TRBV4-2 with TRBJ2-2, with 8 positions matching TRBD1. Per the germline V gene, CDR1 is LGHNA and CDR2 is YNFKEQ. Trimming at V came to 4 bases and at J to 5 bases, leaving 9 bases not matched to a gene. The length of the CDR3 is 16 residues. CDR3: CASSPWTGMETGELFF. In nucleotides, the CDR3 is TGTGCCAGCAGCCCATGGACAGGGATGGAGACCGGGGAGCTGTTTTTT.

The rearrangement joins TRBV5-4 to TRBJ2-1; maybe TRBD2 (5 bases). Germline V gene lookup returns CDR1 SGHNT and CDR2 YYREEE (reference sequence). The V end was cut by 3 bases, the J end by 5 bases, with 9 bases between. The CDR3 is made up of 13 amino acids. This CDR3 is CASSSGLDNEQFF. CDR3 DNA: TGTGCCAGCAGCTCTGGACTCGACAATGAGCAGTTCTTC.

V and J are TRBV6-4 and TRBJ2-1; a possible D gene is TRBD2 (5 bases). The CDR3 is made up of 17 amino acids. The germline gives CDR1 MRHNA, CDR2 SNTAGT. V was clipped by 3 bases and J by 4 bases, with 19 bases between them. CDR3 coding DNA: TGTGCCAGCAGTGAGATGGTAGGAGGCCGACTTTACAATGAGCAGTTCTTC. It encodes CASSEMVGGRLYNEQFF.

The rearrangement links TRBV5-8 to TRBJ1-1; no reliable D call. Trimming took off 2 bases at V and 6 bases at J, with 8 bases between the two ends. CDR1 is SGHTS, CDR2 YDEGEE, per germline. The CDR3 is 12 amino acids. The CDR3 DNA reads TGTGCCAGCAGCTTAACGAGTGCTGAAGCTTTCTTT. As protein: CASSLTSAEAFF.

This clone was detected only once. This chain joins TRBV30 and TRBJ2-5; 7 bases fit TRBD2. CDR1 is GTSNPN and CDR2 is SVGIG in the germline V gene (reference sequence). The CDR3 runs to 12 residues. Trimming at V came to 5 bases and at J to 1 base, leaving 1 base not matched to a gene. Here the CDR3 reads CAWERGQETQYF. As DNA, the CDR3 is TGTGCCTGGGAGCGGGGCCAAGAGACCCAGTACTTC. Full variable domain (rest looked up from reference TRBV30 and TRBJ2-5): SQTIHQWPATLVQPVGSPLSLECTVEGTSNPNLYWYRQAAGRGLQLLFYSVGIGQISSEVPQNLSASRPQDRQFILSSKKLLLSDSGFYLCAWERGQETQYFGPGTRLLVL.

V is TRBV5-1 and J is TRBJ2-7; 8 bases align to TRBD1. This CDR3 has 15 amino acids. CDR1 is SGHRS and CDR2 is YFSETQ in the germline V gene. With V trimmed by 5 bases and J by 2 bases, 9 bases remained unmatched. The CDR3 sequence is CASRGAGTGAYEQYF. DNA of the CDR3: TGCGCCAGCAGAGGAGCCGGGACAGGAGCCTACGAGCAGTACTTC.

The J gene is TRBJ1-6, the V gene TRBV9; D is unclear. The CDR3 length is 15 residues. The V gene lost 0 bases and the J gene lost 7 bases, with 11 bases spanning the gap. Germline assignment: CDR1 SGDLS and CDR2 YYNGEE. This chain's CDR3 is CASSVDPGENSPLHF. The CDR3 coding sequence is TGTGCCAGCAGCGTAGATCCGGGTGAGAATTCACCCCTCCACTTT.

This clone occurred a few times. The gene calls are TRBV18 and TRBJ2-4; TRBD2 matches 10 bases. This CDR3 comprises 16 residues. The germline CDR1 and CDR2 sequences are KGHSH and LQKENI. V lost 4 bases to trimming and J lost 5 bases; unmatched junction nucleotides: 8. CDR3 bases: TGTGCCAGCTCACGACAGACTAGCGGGTCCCAAAACATTCAGTACTTC. Translated: CASSRQTSGSQNIQYF.